Following are 11 T cell receptor beta chains from one sample sequenced in a study of cytomegalovirus exposure and HLA in healthy donors. 13 Jbeta primers and 60 Vbeta primers were used for the PCR. Produced via immunoSEQ multiplex PCR; TCRdb's table is partial and in-frame only. The sample shows about 140,000 clones, approximately 80% of them seen only once. Sequenced sample: PBMCs. Receptors originate from a man aged 35 to 55 in good health and CMV-seropositive.

The chain uses TRBV27 and TRBJ2-6; D unclear. The CDR3 covers 18 residues. Germline V gene sequence: CDR1 MNHEY, CDR2 SMNVEV (reference sequence). The V gene lost 3 bases and the J gene lost 5 bases, with 20 bases spanning the gap. The CDR3 DNA sequence: TGTGCCAGCAGTTTGGCTCAGGCCAGCCGCCTGAGGGCCAACGTCCTGACTTTC. This encodes CASSLAQASRLRANVLTF.

The rearrangement links TRBV5-1 to TRBJ2-3, with D maybe TRBD1 (7 bases). The CDR3 is made up of 16 amino acids. Germline V gives CDR1 SGHRS, CDR2 YFSETQ. V was trimmed by 0 bases and J by 4 bases, leaving 15 bases between them. The CDR3 loop reads CASSLETGRRADTQYF. For the CDR3, the DNA is TGCGCCAGCAGCTTGGAGACAGGGAGGAGGGCAGATACGCAGTATTTT.

The chain combines TRBV27 with TRBJ2-5; D uncertain. This CDR3 region has 16 residues. V was trimmed by 4 bases and J by 6 bases, leaving 21 bases between them. Germline V gives CDR1 MNHEY, CDR2 SMNVEV (reference sequence). The CDR3 spells CASSYSLRSSKKTQYF. As DNA, the CDR3 is TGTGCCAGCAGTTACAGCCTCCGGTCTTCTAAGAAGACCCAGTACTTC.

The chain carries TRBV6-5 and TRBJ2-1; 11 nucleotides agree with TRBD2. Germline V lookup: CDR1 MNHEY, CDR2 SVGAGI. The CDR3 consists of 14 residues. With 6 bases clipped from V and 7 bases from J, the junction kept 5 bases outside the gene matches. The CDR3 sequence: CASSPGTSGNEQFF. The CDR3 coding sequence is TGTGCCAGCAGCCCCGGGACTAGCGGTAATGAGCAGTTCTTC.

V usage is TRBV5-8 and J usage is TRBJ2-5, with a weak D call TRBD1 (5 bases). CDR3 length: 16 residues. CDR1 and CDR2 from the germline V gene are SGHTS and YDEGEE. Trimming removed 1 base at V and 0 bases at J, with 13 bases between. The CDR3 DNA reads as TGTGCCAGCAGCTTGTGGGGCGGCAGGGACCAAGAGACCCAGTACTTC. It yields the protein CASSLWGGRDQETQYF.

The V call is TRBV10-3, the J call TRBJ2-7, with TRBD1 as a possible D gene (6 bases). Germline CDR1 reads ENHRY; CDR2 reads SYGVKD. The CDR3 runs 14 residues. The V gene lost 6 bases and the J gene lost 3 bases, with 15 bases spanning the gap. CDR3 sequence: CAIRGPTGDYEQYF. As DNA, the CDR3 is TGTGCCATCAGGGGCCCGACAGGAGACTACGAGCAGTACTTC.

The chain uses TRBV7-2 and TRBJ2-2, with D maybe TRBD1 (6 bases). Deletions cut 10 bases from V and 2 bases from J, with 14 bases between. The CDR3 spans 14 residues. CDR1 is SGHTA and CDR2 is FQGNSA in the germline V gene. The chain's CDR3 is CATQGTPNTGELFF. DNA of the CDR3: TGTGCCACCCAGGGGACCCCCAACACCGGGGAGCTGTTTTTT.

V and J are TRBV18 and TRBJ2-5; D is undetermined. The CDR3 runs 13 residues. Germline CDR1 is KGHSH and CDR2 is LQKENI. V was cut by 3 bases and J by 0 bases, with 5 bases left in between. CDR3 DNA: TGTGCCAGCTCACCTGGCAACCAAGAGACCCAGTACTTC. Its protein is CASSPGNQETQYF. Variable domain in full (rest from reference TRBV18 and TRBJ2-5): NAGVMQNPRHLVRRRGQEARLRCSPMKGHSHVYWYRQLPEEGLKFMVYLQKENIIDESGMPKERFSAEFPKEGPSILRIQQVVRGDSAAYFCASSPGNQETQYFGPGTRLLVL.

The rearrangement joins TRBV7-9 to TRBJ2-6, with unresolved D. The V and J ends lost 7 bases and 0 bases respectively, with 16 bases between them. Germline lookup yields CDR1 SEHNR and CDR2 FQNEAQ (reference sequence). The CDR3 runs 17 residues. CDR3 in amino acids: CASNPRGQSSGANVLTF. The CDR3 DNA sequence: TGTGCCAGCAACCCTCGAGGCCAGAGCTCTGGGGCCAACGTCCTGACTTTC.

This chain links TRBV7-9 with TRBJ1-2; 7 bases agree with TRBD1. The CDR3 is 14 amino acids. The ends lost 4 bases at V and 8 bases at J; junction bases unmatched: 10. Germline V gene data show CDR1 as SEHNR and CDR2 as FQNEAQ (reference sequence). The CDR3 spells CASSYSTGSAGYTF. Written as DNA, the CDR3 is TGTGCCAGCAGCTATTCGACAGGGTCCGCGGGCTACACCTTC. Complete variable domain (other parts from reference TRBV7-9 and TRBJ1-2): DTGVSQNPRHKITKRGQNVTFRCDPISEHNRLYWYRQTLGQGPEFLTYFQNEAQLEKSRLLSDRFSAERPKGSFSTLEIQRTEQGDSAMYLCASSYSTGSAGYTFGSGTRLTVV.

V is TRBV7-2 and J is TRBJ2-7; the match to TRBD1 covers 7 bases. Trimming at V came to 2 bases and at J to 4 bases, leaving 14 bases not matched to a gene. There are 17 residues in the CDR3. In germline, CDR1 is SGHTA, CDR2 FQGNSA. CDR3 region: CASSLRSAGTVDYEQYF. CDR3 in DNA: TGTGCCAGCAGCTTACGGTCGGCCGGGACAGTTGATTACGAGCAGTACTTC.